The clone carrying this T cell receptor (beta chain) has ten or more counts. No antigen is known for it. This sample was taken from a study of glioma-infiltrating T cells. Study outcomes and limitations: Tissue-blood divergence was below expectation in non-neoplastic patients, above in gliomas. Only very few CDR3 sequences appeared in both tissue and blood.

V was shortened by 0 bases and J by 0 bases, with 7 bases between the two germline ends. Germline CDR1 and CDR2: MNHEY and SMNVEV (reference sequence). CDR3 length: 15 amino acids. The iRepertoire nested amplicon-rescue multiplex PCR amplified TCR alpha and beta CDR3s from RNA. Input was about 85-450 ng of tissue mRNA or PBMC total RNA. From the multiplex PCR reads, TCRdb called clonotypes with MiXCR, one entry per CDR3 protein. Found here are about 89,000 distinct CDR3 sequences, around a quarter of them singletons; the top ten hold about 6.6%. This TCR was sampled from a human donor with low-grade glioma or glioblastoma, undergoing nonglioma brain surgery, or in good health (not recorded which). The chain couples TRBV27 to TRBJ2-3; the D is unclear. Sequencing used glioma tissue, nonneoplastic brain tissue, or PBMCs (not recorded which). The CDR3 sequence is CASSLSVDSTDTQYF. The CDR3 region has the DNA TGTGCCAGCAGTTTATCTGTGGACAGCACAGATACGCAGTATTTT.